Each of the 21 T cell receptor beta chains below was sequenced from the same sample in a study of blood T cell repertoires in COVID-19. The assay was immunoSEQ multiplex PCR, and TCRdb's table has in-frame clones only and misses some. The data contain hundreds of thousands of clones, roughly 80% of them seen just once; the ten biggest clones take up more than 8%. The source material was peripheral blood. These receptors were taken from a woman aged 50 to 65 who had recovered from COVID-19.

The chain joins TRBV4-1 to TRBJ2-4; 8 bases match TRBD2. This CDR3 is 21 amino acids long. Trimming at V came to 1 base and at J to 1 base, leaving 18 bases not matched to a gene. CDR1 MGHRA and CDR2 YSYEKL come from the germline V gene. The CDR3 DNA is TGCGCCAGCAGCCAAGCTCGAGCGGGAGTGCTTGGACCGGGGGCCAAAAACATTCAGTACTTC. It is translated as CASSQARAGVLGPGAKNIQYF.

DNA of the CDR3: TGTGCCAGCAGCGTAGAGGGGAGGACCCACACTGAAGCTTTCTTT. It encodes CASSVEGRTHTEAFF. This sequence joins TRBV9 and TRBJ1-1; perhaps TRBD1 as D (5 bases). Looked up from germline, CDR1 is SGDLS and CDR2 is YYNGEE. Between the trimmed V and J ends, which lost 0 bases and 3 bases, there was a span of 12 bases. This CDR3 is built from 15 residues.

The chain links TRBV28 to TRBJ2-5; 7 bases map to TRBD1. From germline, CDR1 is MDHEN and CDR2 SYDVKM. The ends lost 3 bases at V and 0 bases at J; junction bases unmatched: 4. The CDR3 is made up of 15 amino acids. This CDR3 is CASSFRGQNQETQYF. The CDR3 nucleotides are TGTGCCAGCAGTTTTAGGGGACAGAACCAAGAGACCCAGTACTTC.

This chain uses TRBV5-1 with TRBJ1-2; 9 bases are shared with TRBD1. This CDR3 comprises 17 residues. After removal of 4 bases from V and 5 bases from J, the junction contained 15 bases not matched to a gene. The germline V gene has CDR1 SGHRS and CDR2 YFSETQ. The CDR3 loop is CASSPTTGTGSRYGYTF. The DNA for the CDR3 is TGCGCCAGCAGCCCCACGACCGGGACAGGGAGCAGATATGGCTACACCTTC.

This rearrangement joins TRBV28 to TRBJ1-5, with D perhaps TRBD1 (6 bases). V dropped 6 bases and J dropped 7 bases, with 13 bases sitting between them. This CDR3 spans 13 amino acids. Per germline, CDR1 MDHEN and CDR2 SYDVKM. Here the CDR3 reads CASRRQGTQPQHF. CDR3 DNA: TGTGCCAGCAGACGACAAGGGACACAGCCCCAGCATTTT.

This clone was counted a single time. CDR3 DNA: TGTGCCAGCAGTTTGCCCGGGACTAGCGGGAGGAGCCGGTACTTC. It specifies CASSLPGTSGRSRYF. This chain connects TRBV28 to TRBJ2-7, with 15 bases fitting TRBD2. CDR3 size: 15 residues. V was clipped by 3 bases and J by 12 bases; unmatched bases: 9. Germline V gene sequence: CDR1 MDHEN, CDR2 SYDVKM.

V and J are TRBV7-2 and TRBJ1-6, with 8 bases identical to TRBD1. The V gene end was trimmed by 5 bases and the J gene end by 9 bases; junction bases not matched to a gene: 6. The germline V gene encodes CDR1 SGHTA and CDR2 FQGNSA. This CDR3 spans 14 amino acids. Here the CDR3 reads CASSPQGAVSPLHF. In nucleotides, the CDR3 is TGTGCCAGCAGCCCGCAGGGGGCCGTTTCACCCCTCCACTTT. Supplemented by reference TRBV7-2 and TRBJ1-6, the full variable domain reads GAGVSQSPSNKVTEKGKDVELRCDPISGHTALYWYRQSLGQGLEFLIYFQGNSAPDKSGLPSDRFSAERTGGSVSTLTIQRTQQEDSAVYLCASSPQGAVSPLHFGNGTRLTVT.

The gene calls are TRBV7-2 and TRBJ2-1; maybe TRBD2 (6 bases). This CDR3 spans 14 amino acids. Germline CDR1 and CDR2: SGHTA and FQGNSA. Trimming took off 3 bases at V and 5 bases at J, with 11 bases between the two ends. The CDR3 DNA reads TGTGCCAGCAGCTTCCAGGGAGGAGACAATGAGCAGTTCTTC. Translating gives CASSFQGGDNEQFF.

V is TRBV7-9 and J is TRBJ2-3, with TRBD1 as a possible D gene (5 bases). The CDR3 runs 15 residues. Germline CDR1 is SEHNR and CDR2 is FQNEAQ (reference sequence). Trimming cost V 1 base and J 0 bases, with 8 bases left between them. Here the CDR3 DNA reads TGTGCCAGCAGCTTAGGCAGGGCTAGCACAGATACGCAGTATTTT. As protein: CASSLGRASTDTQYF.

In its sample, this clone was seen once. The chain has TRBV6-2 or TRBV6-3 and TRBJ2-1, with TRBD2 as a possible D gene (5 bases). CDR3 length: 15 residues. Trimming cost V 2 bases and J 0 bases, with 8 bases left between them. Germline V gene lookup returns CDR1 MNHEY and CDR2 SVGEGT. CDR3 sequence: CASSYLAGSYNEQFF. The DNA for the CDR3 is TGTGCCAGCAGTTACCTTGCGGGCTCCTACAATGAGCAGTTCTTC.

This chain joins TRBV27 and TRBJ1-6; TRBD1 matches 7 bases. The CDR3 totals 15 residues. Germline CDR1 and CDR2: MNHEY and SMNVEV (reference sequence). Germline trimming cut 9 bases from V and 12 bases from J; bases unmatched to any gene: 17. The CDR3 reads CARKPGQINRRPLHF. The CDR3 DNA sequence: TGTGCCAGAAAACCGGGACAGATCAACCGACGACCCCTCCACTTT.

This chain uses TRBV4-3 with TRBJ1-4; no clear D. Deletions cut 0 bases from V and 4 bases from J, with 9 bases between. CDR3 length: 15 amino acids. Germline-derived CDR1 and CDR2 are LGHNA and YSLEER. CDR3 residues: CASSQDQGLNEKLFF. The CDR3 DNA follows: TGCGCCAGCAGCCAAGATCAAGGACTTAATGAAAAACTGTTTTTT.

This clone was found once. The gene calls are TRBV6-2 or TRBV6-3 and TRBJ1-1; D gene uncertain. This CDR3 comprises 15 residues. V lost 4 bases, J lost 7 bases, and 19 bases lay in between. CDR1 MNHEY and CDR2 SVGEGT come from the germline V gene. For the CDR3, the DNA is TGTGCCAGCAGTTCGAACCGTATCTACCCGATTGAAGCTTTCTTT. The encoded protein is CASSSNRIYPIEAFF.

The V call is TRBV21-1, the J call TRBJ2-1; the table names TRBD2, a call not compared with the DNA. TRBV21-1 is listed as a pseudogene. This CDR3 is 16 amino acids long. CDR3 DNA sequence: TGTGCCAGCAGCTCCCGACTAGCGGGGGACTACAATGAGCAGTTCTTC. This gives the protein CASSSRLAGDYNEQFF.

In its sample, this clone was seen once. The V gene is TRBV30, the J gene TRBJ2-7; 13 nucleotides align to TRBD2. This CDR3 comprises 17 residues. The V and J ends lost 2 bases and 6 bases, in that order; junction bases with no gene match: 13. The germline V gene encodes CDR1 GTSNPN and CDR2 SVGIG (reference sequence). The CDR3: CAWSTPGLAGSESEQYF. Here the CDR3 DNA reads TGTGCCTGGAGTACCCCGGGACTAGCGGGAAGTGAAAGCGAGCAGTACTTC.

The V call is TRBV6-2 or TRBV6-3, the J call TRBJ2-7; 10 bases are shared with TRBD1. The trim removed 4 bases at V and 2 bases at J, leaving 2 bases unmatched. This CDR3 is built from 14 residues. Germline V lookup: CDR1 MNHEY, CDR2 SVGEGT. Here the CDR3 reads CASSSGQGAYEQYF. The CDR3 bases are TGTGCCAGCAGTTCAGGACAGGGGGCCTACGAGCAGTACTTC.

V and J are TRBV7-7 and TRBJ2-2, with D possibly being TRBD2 (7 bases). V lost 5 bases, J lost 5 bases, and 18 bases lay in between. Germline V gene sequence: CDR1 SSHAT, CDR2 FNYEAQ (reference sequence). This CDR3 spans 16 amino acids. The CDR3 protein is CASSRPGGYLTGELFF. For the CDR3, the DNA is TGTGCCAGCAGCCGCCCGGGGGGCTATCTGACCGGGGAGCTGTTTTTT.

V gene TRBV19 combines with J gene TRBJ2-7; D is ambiguous. The germline V gene has CDR1 LNHDA and CDR2 SQIVND (reference sequence). V gave up 5 bases and J gave up 0 bases, with 5 bases separating them. The CDR3 has 12 amino acids. CDR3 nucleotides: TGTGCCAGTAGTGACATCTCCTACGAGCAGTACTTC. This gives the protein CASSDISYEQYF. The full variable domain, with the rest looked up from reference TRBV19 and TRBJ2-7, is DGGITQSPKYLFRKEGQNVTLSCEQNLNHDAMYWYRQDPGQGLRLIYYSQIVNDFQKGDIAEGYSVSREKKESFPLTVTSAQKNPTAFYLCASSDISYEQYFGPGTRLTVT.

The chain recombines TRBV5-1 with TRBJ2-1, with 11 bases aligning to TRBD2. V gave up 1 base and J gave up 6 bases; unmatched junction bases: 6. Germline V lookup: CDR1 SGHRS, CDR2 YFSETQ. This CDR3 has 16 residues. The CDR3 region has the DNA TGCGCCAGCAGCTTGCCCTTAGCGGGAGGGGGCAATGAGCAGTTCTTC. As protein: CASSLPLAGGGNEQFF.

The chain joins TRBV7-2 to TRBJ1-5; D uncertain. V lost 5 bases, J lost 0 bases, and 11 bases lay in between. Germline loops: CDR1 SGHTA, CDR2 FQGNSA. This CDR3 has 15 amino acids. CDR3 nucleotide sequence: TGTGCCAGCAGCCGTACCAGTGATAGCAATCAGCCCCAGCATTTT. It specifies CASSRTSDSNQPQHF.

The chain combines TRBV24-1 with TRBJ2-5; a possible D gene is TRBD2 (6 bases). In germline, CDR1 is KGHDR, CDR2 SFDVKD. The V end was cut by 4 bases, the J end by 6 bases, with 17 bases between. The CDR3 totals 15 residues. DNA for the CDR3: TGTGCCACCAGTGACCGAGAGAAAGGGAGGAAGACCCAGTACTTC. It specifies CATSDREKGRKTQYF.